Each of the 30 T cell receptor beta chains below was sequenced from the same sample in a study of T cells after yellow fever vaccination. MiXCR, applied by TCRdb to the 5' RACE reads, yields one record per CDR3 protein. Of some 670,000 distinct CDR3 sequences listed, 9% to 15% are singletons. The sequencing used PBMCs, collected on the day of the yellow fever booster vaccination. The origin of the receptors is a man aged 30 to 45 who received the YFV17D yellow fever vaccine.

This clonotype was found a few times. V is TRBV3-1 and J is TRBJ2-5, with 8 bases aligning to TRBD2. J gave up 5 bases and V 4 bases, and 9 bases lay outside the gene matches. This CDR3 is built from 15 residues. CDR1 LGHDT and CDR2 YNNKEL come from the germline V gene (reference sequence). The CDR3 region has the DNA TGTGCCAGCAGCCCCCAAGCGGGAGTGGAGGAGACCCAGTACTTC. Amino acid sequence: CASSPQAGVEETQYF.

The gene calls are TRBV4-3 and TRBJ2-6; possible D gene TRBD1, 5 bases. The CDR3 is made up of 18 amino acids. The germline V gene encodes CDR1 LGHNA and CDR2 YSLEER. V lost 4 bases to trimming and J lost 2 bases, with 18 bases between them. For the CDR3, the DNA is TGCGCCAGCAGCCTCATACAAGGGGTAGGACCTGGGGCCAACGTCCTGACTTTC. Its protein product is CASSLIQGVGPGANVLTF.

The chain links TRBV10-2 to TRBJ2-7; TRBD1 agrees at 9 bases. The ends lost 7 bases at V and 6 bases at J; junction bases unmatched: 13. This CDR3 comprises 15 residues. Germline CDR1 is WSHSY and CDR2 is SAAADI. In nucleotides, the CDR3 is TGCGCCAGCAACACACCGGGACAGGGAGCCGGCGAGCAGTACTTC. This encodes CASNTPGQGAGEQYF.

This clonotype was seen a handful of times. The chain combines TRBV19 with TRBJ1-1; tentative D call: TRBD1 (5 bases). Germline-derived CDR1 and CDR2 are LNHDA and SQIVND (reference sequence). The CDR3 extends over 13 amino acids. V lost 1 base to trimming and J lost 5 bases, with 8 bases between them. The CDR3 loop is CASSIAGLTEAFF. For the CDR3, the DNA is TGTGCCAGTAGTATAGCAGGGCTTACTGAAGCTTTCTTT.

This clonotype occurred a few times. The chain joins TRBV4-3 to TRBJ2-7, with TRBD2 matching over 13 bases. Trimming at V came to 2 bases and at J to 5 bases, leaving 12 bases not matched to a gene. The length of the CDR3 is 18 residues. Germline loops: CDR1 LGHNA, CDR2 YSLEER. CDR3 in amino acids: CASSQYPPTSGRVNEQYF. The CDR3 nucleotides are TGCGCCAGCAGCCAATACCCCCCTACTAGCGGGAGGGTGAACGAGCAGTACTTC.

A few counts support this clonotype. The genes are TRBV7-2 and TRBJ2-7; the D call may be TRBD1 or TRBD2 (5 bases each). This CDR3 has 15 residues. V lost 5 bases and J 2 bases, leaving 16 bases between the germline ends. CDR1 and CDR2 (germline): SGHTA, FQGNSA. The CDR3 DNA follows: TGTGCCAGCAGCCCACGTGGGGGAGCCCCCTACGAGCAGTACTTC. Its protein product is CASSPRGGAPYEQYF.

This chain links TRBV10-3 with TRBJ2-3; tentative D call: TRBD1 (6 bases). CDR3 length: 14 amino acids. Between the trimmed V and J ends, which lost 6 bases and 1 base, there was a span of 11 bases. CDR1 is ENHRY and CDR2 is SYGVKD in the germline V gene. CDR3 in amino acids: CAIRKDSRTDTQYF. CDR3 nucleotide sequence: TGTGCCATCAGGAAGGACAGCCGCACAGATACGCAGTATTTT.

This clonotype came up many times. The chain combines TRBV29-1 with TRBJ2-5; the D is unclear. The V and J ends lost 4 bases and 1 base respectively, with 1 base between them. The length of the CDR3 is 10 residues. CDR1 is SQVTM, CDR2 ANQGSEA, per germline. The CDR3 reads CSVAQETQYF. CDR3 coding DNA: TGCAGCGTTGCCCAAGAGACCCAGTACTTC. Looking up the rest from reference TRBV29-1 and TRBJ2-5 gives the full variable domain: SAVISQKPSRDICQRGTSLTIQCQVDSQVTMMFWYRQQPGQSLTLIATANQGSEATYESGFVIDKFPISRPNLTFSTLTVSNMSPEDSSIYLCSVAQETQYFGPGTRLLVL.

V usage is TRBV7-9 and J usage is TRBJ2-7, with 9 nucleotides matching TRBD2. This CDR3 comprises 16 residues. The V gene's germline CDR1 is SEHNR and CDR2 FQNEAQ (reference sequence). The V segment lost 7 bases and the J segment 4 bases; nucleotides outside the gene matches: 14. CDR3 residues: CASTKSGGKGGYEQYF. The CDR3 DNA reads TGTGCCAGCACCAAAAGCGGGGGGAAAGGAGGTTACGAGCAGTACTTC.

Only a few counts were recorded for this clonotype. The V and J genes are TRBV5-1 and TRBJ2-2; D gene ambiguous. CDR1 is SGHRS and CDR2 is YFSETQ in the germline V gene. The CDR3 totals 15 residues. V shed 0 bases and J shed 4 bases, with 10 bases lying between them. The CDR3 region has the DNA TGCGCCAGCAGCTTGGCCCCCCTGGGCACCGGGGAGCTGTTTTTT. Translating gives CASSLAPLGTGELFF.

This chain uses TRBV29-1 with TRBJ1-2, with D possibly matching TRBD1 (5 bases). This CDR3 has 13 amino acids. V gave up 6 bases and J gave up 4 bases, with 15 bases separating them. Looked up from germline, CDR1 is SQVTM and CDR2 is ANQGSEA. In DNA, the CDR3 is TGCAGCGTCCGACACCTTAGGGGCTATGGCTACACCTTC. Its translation is CSVRHLRGYGYTF. The whole variable domain, filled in from reference TRBV29-1 and TRBJ1-2, reads SAVISQKPSRDICQRGTSLTIQCQVDSQVTMMFWYRQQPGQSLTLIATANQGSEATYESGFVIDKFPISRPNLTFSTLTVSNMSPEDSSIYLCSVRHLRGYGYTFGSGTRLTVV.

This clonotype has a handful of counts. The V and J genes are TRBV5-1 and TRBJ2-6; D unclear. The CDR3 consists of 15 residues. With 4 bases removed from V and 2 bases from J, the gap between germline ends came to 10 bases. In germline, CDR1 is SGHRS, CDR2 YFSETQ. DNA of the CDR3: TGCGCCAGCAGCCTTACGGTACCTGGGGCCAACGTCCTGACTTTC. Protein sequence: CASSLTVPGANVLTF.

The gene calls are TRBV6-5 and TRBJ2-1, with 10 nucleotides matching TRBD2. CDR1 is MNHEY and CDR2 is SVGAGI in the germline V gene. The J segment lost 2 bases and the V segment lost 0 bases, leaving 7 bases of the junction unmatched. This CDR3 is 18 amino acids long. The CDR3 protein is CASSYSPPSGRTYNEQFF. The CDR3 nucleotides are TGTGCCAGCAGTTACTCTCCGCCTAGCGGGAGAACCTACAATGAGCAGTTCTTC.

The rearrangement links TRBV20-1 to TRBJ1-1; TRBD1 matches at 8 bases. The CDR3 extends over 12 amino acids. CDR1 and CDR2 from the germline V gene are DFQATT and SNEGSKA (reference sequence). After removal of 3 bases from V and 8 bases from J, the junction contained 5 bases not matched to a gene. CDR3 protein: CSARRQGSEAFF. The CDR3 bases are TGCAGTGCTAGGAGACAGGGGAGCGAAGCTTTCTTT.

This clonotype was observed a few times. The rearrangement uses TRBV7-6 and TRBJ2-7; the D gene is possibly TRBD2 (5 bases). The germline V gene encodes CDR1 SGHVS and CDR2 FNYEAQ. The CDR3 spans 13 residues. Trimming removed 5 bases from V and 6 bases from J, with 14 bases in between. CDR3: CASSQSPGIEQYF. CDR3 DNA: TGTGCCAGCAGCCAATCACCGGGGATCGAGCAGTACTTC.

V usage is TRBV7-9 and J usage is TRBJ1-5; tentatively, D is TRBD1 (5 bases). V was trimmed by 2 bases and J by 7 bases, leaving 12 bases between them. Germline loops: CDR1 SEHNR, CDR2 FQNEAQ (reference sequence). The CDR3 length is 14 residues. The CDR3 protein is CASSLTTGGQPQHF. CDR3 DNA sequence: TGTGCCAGCAGCTTAACAACAGGTGGCCAGCCCCAGCATTTT.

The gene calls are TRBV4-3 and TRBJ2-7; 11 bases agree with TRBD2. Losses at the gene ends were 3 bases for V and 4 bases for J; bases not matched to a gene: 5. CDR1 is LGHNA and CDR2 is YSLEER in the germline V gene. The CDR3 has 15 residues. The CDR3, as DNA: TGCGCCAGCAGCCAGGAACTAGCGGGAGTGTACGAGCAGTACTTC. This encodes CASSQELAGVYEQYF.

This clonotype has just a few counts. This chain joins TRBV10-2 and TRBJ2-3, with D maybe TRBD2 (5 bases). V was cut by 0 bases and J by 2 bases, with 18 bases left in between. CDR1 is WSHSY and CDR2 is SAAADI in the germline V gene. CDR3 length: 18 amino acids. The CDR3 region has the DNA TGCGCCAGCAGTGAGTCGACTCCGGGGTCGCCCTACACAGATACGCAGTATTTT. Translated, it gives CASSESTPGSPYTDTQYF.

This clonotype was observed a few times. The J gene is TRBJ2-7, the V gene TRBV20-1; 7 bases are a match to TRBD1. Germline CDR1 reads DFQATT; CDR2 reads SNEGSKA (reference sequence). The CDR3 loop spans 13 amino acids. V lost 2 bases, J lost 3 bases, and 4 bases stayed unmatched. The chain's CDR3 is CSARSGTDYEQYF. Written as DNA, the CDR3 is TGCAGTGCTAGATCAGGGACAGACTACGAGCAGTACTTC.

Concerning this clonotype: This may be a read error, as it is one base from a much larger clone. The chain employs TRBV6-1 and TRBJ1-2; 7 bases align to TRBD1. With V trimmed by 7 bases and J by 5 bases, 10 bases remained unmatched. The germline V gene has CDR1 MNHNS and CDR2 SASEGT. The CDR3 loop spans 14 amino acids. CDR3 nucleotide sequence: TGTGCCAGCATGACCTCGGGACAGTATTATGGCTACACCTTC. Its protein is CASMTSGQYYGYTF.

The V call is TRBV6-5, the J call TRBJ2-3; tentative D call: TRBD2 (5 bases). V lost 0 bases and J 2 bases, leaving 18 bases between the germline ends. This CDR3 is 18 amino acids long. Germline V gene lookup returns CDR1 MNHEY and CDR2 SVGAGI. CDR3 bases: TGTGCCAGCAGTTACTCGGAAGGAGCGGCGGGCTACACAGATACGCAGTATTTT. This translates into CASSYSEGAAGYTDTQYF.

The chain joins TRBV5-1 to TRBJ1-3, with TRBD1 identical over 10 bases. This CDR3 is 12 amino acids long. The germline V gene has CDR1 SGHRS and CDR2 YFSETQ. After removal of 7 bases from V and 7 bases from J, the junction contained 2 bases not matched to a gene. The CDR3 sequence is CASGTGDNTIYF. Written as DNA, the CDR3 is TGCGCCAGCGGGACAGGGGATAACACCATATATTTT.

This clonotype was found a few times. This CDR3 reads CSAEGGADTQYF. The CDR3 bases are TGCAGTGCTGAGGGAGGCGCAGATACGCAGTATTTT. The gene calls are TRBV20-1 and TRBJ2-3; TRBD2 is a possible D gene (6 bases). V lost 5 bases and J lost 4, with 10 bases in between. The V gene's germline CDR1 is DFQATT and CDR2 SNEGSKA (reference sequence). The CDR3 has 12 residues.

This clonotype was observed a handful of times. The rearrangement joins TRBV7-8 to TRBJ2-5, with D perhaps matching TRBD1 or TRBD2 (5 bases each). The germline V gene has CDR1 SGHVS and CDR2 FQNEAQ. The length of the CDR3 is 14 residues. V lost 3 bases, J lost 5 bases, and 13 bases lay in between. DNA for the CDR3: TGTGCCAGCAGCTTTGGGACCGCCGGGGAGACCCAGTACTTC. Encoded protein: CASSFGTAGETQYF.

This rearrangement joins TRBV7-2 to TRBJ2-7, with D unresolved. Trimming stripped 1 base from V and 11 bases from J, with 18 bases between. The CDR3 spans 14 residues. The V gene's germline CDR1 is SGHTA and CDR2 FQGNSA. CDR3 sequence (DNA): TGTGCCAGCAGCTTAGGAGTAGGGTCCGCGGTGGAGTACTTC. Translation: CASSLGVGSAVEYF.

The rearrangement joins TRBV5-5 to TRBJ1-2, with D possibly matching TRBD1 (5 bases). The CDR3 sequence is 15 residues long. The germline gives CDR1 SGHKS, CDR2 YYEKEE (reference sequence). Trimming pared 4 bases from V and 8 bases from J, leaving 21 bases between. The CDR3 is CASSLVWGNDVGYTF. The CDR3 DNA is TGTGCCAGCAGCCTGGTTTGGGGGAATGATGTGGGCTACACCTTC. Together with reference TRBV5-5 and TRBJ1-2, the CDR3 gives the full variable domain: DAGVTQSPTHLIKTRGQQVTLRCSPISGHKSVSWYQQVLGQGPQFIFQYYEKEERGRGNFPDRFSARQFPNYSSELNVNALLLGDSALYLCASSLVWGNDVGYTFGSGTRLTVV.

The J gene is TRBJ2-7, the V gene TRBV2; D possibly corresponds to TRBD2 (5 bases). This CDR3 region has 12 residues. CDR1 is SNHLY and CDR2 is FYNNEI in the germline V gene. Trimming pared 7 bases from V and 6 bases from J, leaving 13 bases between. CDR3 in amino acids: CASMRERFEQYF. The CDR3 DNA reads TGTGCCAGCATGAGGGAACGTTTCGAGCAGTACTTC.

V usage is TRBV6-2 or TRBV6-3 and J usage is TRBJ2-7, with TRBD2 as a possible D gene (5 bases). Per germline, CDR1 MNHEY and CDR2 SVGEGT. Trimming removed 6 bases at V and 2 bases at J, with 20 bases between. The CDR3 is 16 amino acids. This chain's CDR3 is CASSRIGSGKTYEQYF. The CDR3 coding sequence is TGTGCCAGCAGCCGCATTGGAAGCGGAAAGACCTACGAGCAGTACTTC.

The rearrangement links TRBV10-3 to TRBJ1-3; D call uncertain. Germline CDR1 is ENHRY and CDR2 is SYGVKD. V dropped 4 bases and J dropped 8 bases, with 21 bases sitting between them. This CDR3 has 16 amino acids. For the CDR3, the DNA is TGTGCCATCAGTGCGAAACCGGGAACAACGAGGCACACCATATATTTT. It encodes CAISAKPGTTRHTIYF.

This rearrangement joins TRBV5-1 to TRBJ2-1; maybe TRBD2 (5 bases). There are 14 residues in the CDR3. Germline values: CDR1 SGHRS, CDR2 YFSETQ. Trimming stripped 0 bases from V and 5 bases from J, with 9 bases between. The CDR3 region has the DNA TGCGCCAGCAGCTTGGGACTACAGAACAATGAGCAGTTCTTC. Amino acid sequence: CASSLGLQNNEQFF.